These 24 T cell receptor beta chains came from one sample sequenced in a study of shared clonotypes between healthy human individuals. Naivety among CD8 cells was defined by CD45RO negativity and positive CCR7 selection, thereby excluding terminally differentiated effector memory CD45RA+ cells. This table comes from immunoSEQ multiplex PCR, and its TCRdb copy is limited to in-frame clones, with some not included. The sample comprises about 2 million clones, around 96% of which are singletons, and roughly 1% rests with the top ten. The sample was naive CD8+ T cells sorted from blood. These receptors all come from a man aged 18 to 35 in good health.

The sample holds a few counts of this clone. The sample contains more than one DNA sequence encoding this CDR3. J is TRBJ2-7 and V is TRBV27; unclear D gene. The CDR3 length is 9 residues. Per the germline V gene, CDR1 is MNHEY and CDR2 is SMNVEV (reference sequence). Trimming stripped 8 bases from V and 4 bases from J, with 3 bases between. CDR3 coding DNA: TGTGCCAGCGGGTACGAGCAGTACTTC. Amino acid sequence: CASGYEQYF.

The chain joins TRBV4-1 to TRBJ2-5; TRBD1 matches at 8 bases. V was clipped by 3 bases and J by 1 base; unmatched bases: 7. CDR1 is MGHRA and CDR2 is YSYEKL in the germline V gene. The CDR3 has 16 amino acids. CDR3: CASSHPGTGLQETQYF. CDR3 DNA: TGCGCCAGCAGCCACCCCGGGACAGGCCTCCAAGAGACCCAGTACTTC.

This chain joins TRBV29-1 and TRBJ2-7, with 10 bases lining up with TRBD1. Germline V gene sequence: CDR1 SQVTM, CDR2 ANQGSEA. CDR3 size: 13 residues. Trimming removed 3 bases from V and 5 bases from J; junction bases left unmatched: 4. CDR3 nucleotide sequence: TGCAGCGTTGAGGGACAGGGGAGCCACGAGCAGTACTTC. Its translation: CSVEGQGSHEQYF.

V gene TRBV27 combines with J gene TRBJ2-7; 13 bases are shared with TRBD2. The germline CDR1 and CDR2 sequences are MNHEY and SMNVEV (reference sequence). V lost 0 bases and J lost 5; bases outside the gene matches: 4. This CDR3 is built from 16 residues. CDR3 in amino acids: CASSLSGTSGMNEQYF. CDR3 DNA: TGTGCCAGCAGTTTATCGGGGACTAGCGGGATGAACGAGCAGTACTTC.

This clone was recorded once. V usage is TRBV9 and J usage is TRBJ2-1, with D possibly called TRBD1 or TRBD2 (6 bases each). CDR3 length equals 14 residues. CDR1 is SGDLS, CDR2 YYNGEE, per germline. V gave up 7 bases and J gave up 1 base, with 12 bases separating them. CDR3 sequence: CASGGPGSYNEQFF. As DNA, the CDR3 is TGTGCCAGCGGGGGGCCAGGGTCCTACAATGAGCAGTTCTTC. Full variable domain (rest looked up from reference TRBV9 and TRBJ2-1): DSGVTQTPKHLITATGQRVTLRCSPRSGDLSVYWYQQSLDQGLQFLIQYYNGEERAKGNILERFSAQQFPDLHSELNLSSLELGDSALYFCASGGPGSYNEQFFGPGTRLTVL.

The V gene is TRBV7-9, the J gene TRBJ1-1; D may be TRBD1 (5 bases). The CDR3 covers 13 residues. Germline V CDR1 and CDR2: SEHNR, FQNEAQ (reference sequence). The V end lost 5 bases, the J end lost 9 bases, and 16 bases lay between the germline ends. DNA for the CDR3: TGTGCCAGCAGCCCGGGACGGAATGAACAAGCTTTCTTT. This gives the protein CASSPGRNEQAFF.

The genes are TRBV10-3 and TRBJ1-2; D unresolved. Trimming pared 3 bases from V and 6 bases from J, leaving 17 bases between. This CDR3 region has 15 residues. CDR1 is ENHRY, CDR2 SYGVKD, per germline. CDR3 sequence (DNA): TGTGCCATCAGTGAATCCCTCGTCGACGGCCATGGCTACACCTTC. Translation gives CAISESLVDGHGYTF.

The genes are TRBV5-4 and TRBJ2-5; D is uncertain. Trimming shortened V by 0 bases and J by 10 bases, and 13 bases separated the two germline ends. The CDR3 sequence is 13 residues long. Germline CDR1 reads SGHNT; CDR2 reads YYREEE (reference sequence). The CDR3: CASSLGQPPGQYF. In nucleotides, the CDR3 is TGTGCCAGCAGCTTGGGTCAGCCCCCCGGCCAGTACTTC. Complete variable domain (other parts from reference TRBV5-4 and TRBJ2-5): ETGVTQSPTHLIKTRGQQVTLRCSSQSGHNTVSWYQQALGQGPQFIFQYYREEENGRGNFPPRFSGLQFPNYSSELNVNALELDDSALYLCASSLGQPPGQYFGPGTRLLVL.

The V call is TRBV28, the J call TRBJ2-7; 13 bases agree with TRBD2. Trimming took 3 bases from V and 1 from J; bases not matched to a gene: 12. CDR3 length: 19 amino acids. The germline gives CDR1 MDHEN, CDR2 SYDVKM. DNA for the CDR3: TGTGCCAGCAGTTTCTTACTAGCGGGGGGGACCGACCCATCCTACGAGCAGTACTTC. It codes for CASSFLLAGGTDPSYEQYF.

The J gene is TRBJ1-4, the V gene TRBV2; D is uncertain. The ends were cut back, 3 bases at V and 3 bases at J, with 11 bases in the middle. The CDR3 runs to 15 residues. CDR1 SNHLY and CDR2 FYNNEI come from the germline V gene. CDR3 in amino acids: CASSDLDPSNEKLFF. CDR3 nucleotide sequence: TGTGCCAGCAGTGACTTAGACCCATCTAATGAAAAACTGTTTTTT.

The chain combines TRBV5-6 with TRBJ1-3; possibly TRBD1 for D (6 bases). The germline gives CDR1 SGHDT, CDR2 YYEEEE. The germline V and J ends were trimmed by 3 bases and 2 bases, with 9 bases remaining between them. The CDR3 runs to 14 residues. The chain's CDR3 is CASSWGRAGNTIYF. CDR3 coding DNA: TGTGCCAGCAGCTGGGGGCGAGCTGGAAACACCATATATTTT.

V gene TRBV27 combines with J gene TRBJ2-5; D is undetermined. V was cut by 3 bases and J by 2 bases, with 7 bases left in between. Looked up from germline, CDR1 is MNHEY and CDR2 is SMNVEV (reference sequence). The CDR3 is 13 residues long. The CDR3 sequence is CASSFSAQETQYF. CDR3 DNA: TGTGCCAGCAGTTTTTCAGCTCAAGAGACCCAGTACTTC.

The J gene is TRBJ2-7, the V gene TRBV25-1; D not resolved. V lost 1 base, J lost 2 bases, and 15 bases lay in between. Germline CDR1 reads MGHDK; CDR2 reads SYGVNS. CDR3 length: 16 amino acids. The CDR3 loop reads CASSEFRSGDAYEQYF. DNA of the CDR3: TGTGCCAGCAGTGAATTCAGGTCAGGCGACGCCTACGAGCAGTACTTC.

V is TRBV5-6 and J is TRBJ2-5; 9 nucleotides line up with TRBD1. V gave up 4 bases and J gave up 0 bases; unmatched junction bases: 10. CDR1 and CDR2 from the germline V gene are SGHDT and YYEEEE. The CDR3 runs to 17 residues. Here the CDR3 reads CASSPTPGTGYQETQYF. DNA of the CDR3: TGTGCCAGCAGCCCTACGCCGGGGACAGGGTACCAAGAGACCCAGTACTTC.

This clone is a singleton in its sample. V and J are TRBV9 and TRBJ2-7, with 9 bases matching TRBD1. Per germline, CDR1 SGDLS and CDR2 YYNGEE. V was pared by 4 bases and J by 5 bases, with 10 bases of the junction left unmatched. The CDR3 is made up of 15 amino acids. CDR3 region: CASSPLRDREDEQYF. In nucleotides, the CDR3 is TGTGCCAGCAGCCCCCTCCGGGACAGGGAAGACGAGCAGTACTTC.

The chain couples TRBV15 to TRBJ2-6; D could derive from TRBD1 or TRBD2 (5 bases each). Germline V gives CDR1 LNHNV, CDR2 YYDKDF (reference sequence). This CDR3 spans 20 amino acids. V was cut by 0 bases and J by 1 base, with 19 bases left in between. In DNA form, the CDR3 reads TGTGCCACCAGCAGAGATCGGGACCCCATCGAGGGGTCTGGGGCCAACGTCCTGACTTTC. Encoded protein: CATSRDRDPIEGSGANVLTF.

The V call is TRBV18, the J call TRBJ2-7; 9 bases match TRBD1. V was pared by 2 bases and J by 4 bases, with 6 bases of the junction left unmatched. Germline assignment: CDR1 KGHSH and CDR2 LQKENI. There are 15 residues in the CDR3. The CDR3 is CASSPYGTGRYEQYF. For the CDR3, the DNA is TGTGCCAGCTCACCATATGGGACAGGGAGGTACGAGCAGTACTTC.

The chain joins TRBV13 to TRBJ2-7; no firm D call. With 3 bases removed from V and 7 bases from J, the gap between germline ends came to 10 bases. The CDR3 runs 12 residues. Germline CDR1 reads PRHDT; CDR2 reads FYEKMQ (reference sequence). The chain's CDR3 is CASSFLLREQYF. As DNA, the CDR3 is TGTGCCAGCAGCTTCCTGTTGAGGGAGCAGTACTTC.

The chain couples TRBV27 to TRBJ2-7; 10 bases are shared with TRBD1. This CDR3 has 15 amino acids. From germline, CDR1 is MNHEY and CDR2 SMNVEV (reference sequence). V shed 5 bases and J 2 bases; nucleotides not matched to a gene: 6. CDR3 sequence: CASSPGTGAAYEQYF. The DNA for the CDR3 is TGTGCCAGCAGTCCCGGGACAGGGGCCGCCTACGAGCAGTACTTC.

This clone was picked up one time. V gene TRBV11-2 combines with J gene TRBJ2-5, with a tentative D call TRBD1 (5 bases). The CDR3 is made up of 15 amino acids. From germline, CDR1 is SGHAT and CDR2 FQNNGV. Trimming shortened V by 1 base and J by 7 bases, and 16 bases separated the two germline ends. The CDR3 coding sequence is TGTGCCAGCAGCTTAGTAGGGAAGACAGATGGGACCCAGTACTTC. This codes for CASSLVGKTDGTQYF. The whole variable domain, filled in from reference TRBV11-2 and TRBJ2-5, reads EAGVAQSPRYKIIEKRQSVAFWCNPISGHATLYWYQQILGQGPKLLIQFQNNGVVDDSQLPKDRFSAERLKGVDSTLKIQPAKLEDSAVYLCASSLVGKTDGTQYFGPGTRLLVL.

The chain combines TRBV7-9 with TRBJ1-1; weak D call: TRBD1 (6 bases). Trimming removed 1 base from V and 6 bases from J, with 15 bases in between. This CDR3 spans 15 amino acids. Germline CDR1 SEHNR, CDR2 FQNEAQ (reference sequence). CDR3 coding DNA: TGTGCCAGCAGCTTAGAGGCAGGGGTAGATTCTGAAGCTTTCTTT. This translates into CASSLEAGVDSEAFF.

V usage is TRBV9 and J usage is TRBJ1-6; D remains unclear. V shed 0 bases and J shed 12 bases, with 13 bases lying between them. The V gene's germline CDR1 is SGDLS and CDR2 YYNGEE. CDR3 length: 14 residues. CDR3 coding DNA: TGTGCCAGCAGCGTAGACGGAATCAGTGGACCCCTCCACTTT. Translated: CASSVDGISGPLHF. The variable domain in full, completed from reference TRBV9 and TRBJ1-6, reads DSGVTQTPKHLITATGQRVTLRCSPRSGDLSVYWYQQSLDQGLQFLIQYYNGEERAKGNILERFSAQQFPDLHSELNLSSLELGDSALYFCASSVDGISGPLHFGNGTRLTVT.

The count of this clone is one. This chain links TRBV4-3 with TRBJ2-1; D is unclear. Germline CDR1 reads LGHNA; CDR2 reads YSLEER. The length of the CDR3 is 15 residues. Between the trimmed V and J ends, which lost 0 bases and 4 bases, there was a span of 10 bases. The CDR3 nucleotides are TGCGCCAGCAGCCAAGAGGAAGACAAATACAATGAGCAGTTCTTC. It translates to CASSQEEDKYNEQFF.

The chain's CDR3 is CASSPMDGSEGWPYEQYF. The CDR3, as DNA: TGTGCCAGCAGCCCCATGGACGGCTCCGAGGGTTGGCCCTACGAGCAGTACTTC. This chain connects TRBV14 to TRBJ2-7; maybe TRBD2 (5 bases). The germline V gene encodes CDR1 SGHDN and CDR2 FVKESK. The CDR3 has 18 residues. The V end was cut by 4 bases, the J end by 2 bases, with 24 bases between.